This T cell receptor beta chain was obtained from a study of cytomegalovirus exposure and HLA in healthy donors. Overall study findings and caveats: Most TCRs appeared rarely, but some public TCRs recurred in many donors.

On this clone: Its specificity is not known.

CDR1 and CDR2 (germline): SGHNT, YENEEA. V lost 1 base, J lost 8 bases, and 6 bases stayed unmatched. The CDR3 contains 16 residues. Profiling relied on immunoSEQ multiplex PCR, and the TCRdb table lists in-frame clones only, not all of them. The table includes more than 300,000 clones, 86% detected once. The sequence derives from a woman in her late teens or twenties in good health and CMV-seronegative. What was sequenced was PBMCs. The V call is TRBV11-3, the J call TRBJ2-1; TRBD2 matches 12 bases. CDR3 sequence: CASSLGASGRADEQFF. The CDR3, as DNA: TGTGCCAGCAGCTTAGGGGCTAGCGGGAGGGCGGATGAGCAGTTCTTC.